A selection of T cell receptor beta chains follows, all from one sample in a study of esophageal squamous cell carcinoma under preoperative chemotherapy. TCRdb independently ran MiXCR on the PCR reads; one entry per CDR3 protein. The sample contains about 32,000 distinct CDR3 sequences, 40% to 60% of which appear only once. This sample was taken from a patient given preoperative chemotherapy. The receptors shown here come from a human donor with esophageal squamous cell carcinoma. The donor label of this sample is uncertain. The CDR3 runs from the conserved cysteine through the conserved F or W. Each record gives: D gene, V gene, clone size, J gene, CDR3 DNA, CDR3 protein. A D gene is named only where the DNA matches it firmly. Clone size, where shown, is once, few, many, or a class for clones that have expanded.

.,TRBV12-3/TRBV12-4,many,TRBJ2-7,TGTGCCAGCAGTTTCATGGCCCCCTACGAGCAGTACTTC,CASSFMAPYEQYF
TRBD2,TRBV6-1,.,TRBJ2-3,TGTGCCAGCATGGCGGGAGATGACGATACGCAGTATTTT,CASMAGDDDTQYF
TRBD1,TRBV6-2/TRBV6-3,.,TRBJ2-7,TGTGCCAGCAGTCCGGGACAGGACACAGAGACGCAGTACTTC,CASSPGQDTETQYF
.,TRBV7-8,.,TRBJ2-3,TGTGCCAGCAGCGACCTGGGGCGGTGGGCCAAAAACACGCAGTATTTC,CASSDLGRWAKNTQYF
.,TRBV10-1,.,TRBJ2-7,TGCGCCAGCAGTCCGGACAGCCAGAGCTCCTACGAGCAGTACTTC,CASSPDSQSSYEQYF
.,TRBV12-3/TRBV12-4,.,TRBJ2-3,TGTGCCAGCAGCGTCACGGGGCTGGGAGCCAAAAACACGCAGTATTTC,CASSVTGLGAKNTQYF
TRBD2,TRBV24-1,few,TRBJ2-3,TGTGCCACCAGTGGTGAACTAGCGGCCAGAGATACGCAGTATTTT,CATSGELAARDTQYF
.,TRBV7-8,.,TRBJ2-3,TGTGCCAGCACGAAGCTAGGGGGGGGGGACCAAGATACGCAGTATTTT,CASTKLGGGDQDTQYF
.,TRBV7-2,.,TRBJ2-1,TGTGCCAGCAGCTTAGTGTCCGATGAGCAGTTCTTC,CASSLVSDEQFF
.,TRBV10-3,.,TRBJ2-5,TGTGCCGGGGGGAAAGGGGGCCGTGCCCACGAGACCCAGTACTTC,CAGGKGGRAHETQYF
.,TRBV12-3/TRBV12-4,.,TRBJ2-3,TGTGCCAGCAGTTCCAGGGACTCGCAGTATTTT,CASSSRDSQYF
.,TRBV7-3,few,TRBJ2-3,TGTGCCAGCAGCCTGGGACTCGGGCGGCGGGACCGAGATACCCAGTATTTT,CASSLGLGRRDRDTQYF